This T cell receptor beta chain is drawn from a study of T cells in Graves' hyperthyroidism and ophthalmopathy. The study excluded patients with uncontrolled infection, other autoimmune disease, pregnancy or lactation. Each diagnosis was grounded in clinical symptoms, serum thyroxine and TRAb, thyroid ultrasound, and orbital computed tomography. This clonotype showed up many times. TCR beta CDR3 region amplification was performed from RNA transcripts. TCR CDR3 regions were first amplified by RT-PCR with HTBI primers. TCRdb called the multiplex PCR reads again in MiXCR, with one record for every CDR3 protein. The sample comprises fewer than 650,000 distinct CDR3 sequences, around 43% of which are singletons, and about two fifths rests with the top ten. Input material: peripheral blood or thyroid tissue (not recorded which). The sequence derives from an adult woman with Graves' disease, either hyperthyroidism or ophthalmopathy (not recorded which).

The CDR3 DNA reads as TGTGCCAGCAGCAACAGTGGGGGGGTCCCTCCTGGGGCCAACGTCCTGACTTTC. This encodes CASSNSGGVPPGANVLTF. The chain is built from TRBV7-9 and TRBJ2-6; 7 bases map to TRBD2. Germline V gene lookup returns CDR1 SEHNR and CDR2 FQNEAQ (reference sequence). The length of the CDR3 is 18 residues. J was trimmed by 2 bases and V by 5 bases; bases with no gene match: 12.